This T cell receptor (beta chain) emerged from a study of T cell responses to AZD1222 COVID-19 vaccine. The germline V gene has CDR1 KGHSH and CDR2 LQKENI. V lost 1 base and J lost 1, with 10 bases in between. CDR3 size: 15 residues. Repertoires were generated with immunoSEQ multiplex PCR, while TCRdb's copy carries only in-frame clones and drops some. The table records over 110,000 clones, around nine tenths of them present only once. Study-wide findings and caveats: Vaccine-associated CD4 TCRs spanned spike, dominant at 160-218 and 743-854.

Note on this clone: Its specificity is not known.

The input for sequencing was peripheral blood, taken on day 0 of AZD1222 vaccination. The chain uses TRBV18 and TRBJ1-2; the D is unclear. This sequence was found in an adult in good health. CDR3 sequence: CASSPQVDLNYGYTF. CDR3 DNA: TGTGCCAGCTCACCACAAGTGGACCTTAACTATGGCTACACCTTC.